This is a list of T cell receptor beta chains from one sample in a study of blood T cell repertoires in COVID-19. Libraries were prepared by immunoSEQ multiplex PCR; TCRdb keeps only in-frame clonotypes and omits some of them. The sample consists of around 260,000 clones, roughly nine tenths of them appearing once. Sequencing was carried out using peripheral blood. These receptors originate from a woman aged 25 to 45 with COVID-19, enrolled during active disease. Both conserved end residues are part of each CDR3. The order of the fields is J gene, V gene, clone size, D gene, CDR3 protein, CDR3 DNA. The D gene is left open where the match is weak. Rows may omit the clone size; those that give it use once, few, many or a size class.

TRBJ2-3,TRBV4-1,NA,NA,CASSQGPGTDTQYF,TGCGCCAGCAGCCAAGGTCCGGGAACAGATACGCAGTATTTT
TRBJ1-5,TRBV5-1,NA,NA,CASSLRVDRDNQPQHF,TGCGCCAGCAGCTTACGTGTGGACAGAGACAATCAGCCCCAGCATTTT
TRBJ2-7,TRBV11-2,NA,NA,CASSPTARANEQYF,TGTGCCAGCAGCCCCACGGCGAGAGCGAACGAGCAGTACTTC
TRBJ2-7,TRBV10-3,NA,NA,CAIRSDRTGDEQYF,TGTGCCATCAGATCCGACAGGACTGGGGACGAGCAGTACTTC
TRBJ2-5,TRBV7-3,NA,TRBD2,CASSRSTGGQETQYF,TGTGCCAGCAGCCGATCGACGGGGGGCCAAGAGACCCAGTACTTC
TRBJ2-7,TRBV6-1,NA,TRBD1,CASSESGQGAWSYEQYF,TGTGCCAGCAGTGAATCCGGACAGGGGGCATGGTCCTACGAGCAGTACTTC
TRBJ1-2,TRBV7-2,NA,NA,CASSSGWTDIGGYTF,TGTGCCAGCAGCTCGGGATGGACAGACATAGGAGGCTACACCTTC
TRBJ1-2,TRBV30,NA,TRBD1,CAGEQGFYGYTF,TGTGCCGGGGAACAGGGGTTCTATGGCTACACCTTC
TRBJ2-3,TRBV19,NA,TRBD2,CASRAGGRGGDTQYF,TGTGCCAGTAGGGCGGGAGGTCGAGGAGGAGATACGCAGTATTTT
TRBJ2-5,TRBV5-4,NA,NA,CASTDGRRETQYF,TGTGCCAGCACCGACGGGAGACGAGAGACCCAGTACTTC
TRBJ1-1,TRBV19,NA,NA,CASSKSQINTEAFF,TGTGCCAGTAGTAAATCACAGATAAACACTGAAGCTTTCTTT
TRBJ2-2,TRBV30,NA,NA,CAWNDGGSTGELFF,TGTGCCTGGAACGACGGAGGGAGCACCGGGGAGCTGTTTTTT
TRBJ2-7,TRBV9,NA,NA,CASSSQTGAGPYEQYF,TGTGCCAGCAGCTCTCAGACAGGTGCGGGCCCCTACGAGCAGTACTTC
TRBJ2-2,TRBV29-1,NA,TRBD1,CSGGDRDPGELFF,TGCAGCGGGGGGGACAGGGACCCCGGGGAGCTGTTTTTT
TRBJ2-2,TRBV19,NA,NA,CASRTLEAVNTGELFF,TGTGCCAGTAGGACCTTAGAAGCGGTGAACACCGGGGAGCTGTTTTTT
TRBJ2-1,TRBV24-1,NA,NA,CATRNQGKGDEQFF,TGTGCCACCCGGAACCAAGGTAAAGGGGATGAGCAGTTCTTC
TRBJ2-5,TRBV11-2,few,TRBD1,CASSFDGTAQETQYF,TGTGCCAGCAGCTTTGACGGGACAGCACAAGAGACCCAGTACTTC
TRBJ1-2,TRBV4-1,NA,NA,CASSPVSGGYGYTF,TGCGCCAGCAGCCCCGTTAGCGGTGGGTATGGCTACACCTTC
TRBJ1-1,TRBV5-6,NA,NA,CASSLGSRNTEAFF,TGTGCCAGCAGCTTGGGCTCCAGGAACACTGAAGCTTTCTTT
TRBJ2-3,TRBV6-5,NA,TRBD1,CASSYLTGGFTDTQYF,TGTGCCAGCAGTTACCTAACAGGGGGGTTCACAGATACGCAGTATTTT
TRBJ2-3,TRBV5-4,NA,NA,CASTSEGEGAYTDTQYF,TGTGCCAGCACCTCGGAGGGAGAAGGGGCATACACAGATACGCAGTATTTT
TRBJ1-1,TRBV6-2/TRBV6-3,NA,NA,CASSYSSRGNTEAFF,TGTGCCAGCAGTTACTCGTCCAGGGGTAACACTGAAGCTTTCTTT
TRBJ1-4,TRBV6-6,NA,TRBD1,CASSRNRGPNEKLFF,TGTGCCAGCAGTCGGAACAGGGGGCCTAATGAAAAACTGTTTTTT
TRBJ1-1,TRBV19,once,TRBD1,CASSGQGGNTEAFF,TGTGCCAGTAGCGGGCAGGGGGGAAACACTGAAGCTTTCTTT
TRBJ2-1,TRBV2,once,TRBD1,CASSLVGTGALGNEQFF,TGTGCCAGCAGTCTAGTCGGGACAGGGGCTCTAGGTAATGAGCAGTTCTTC
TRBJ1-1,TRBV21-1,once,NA,CASGDRGQNTEAFF,TGTGCCAGCGGAGACAGGGGGCAGAACACTGAAGCTTTCTTT
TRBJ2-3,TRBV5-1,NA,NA,CASSFGRDTDTQYF,TGCGCCAGCAGCTTCGGGAGAGACACAGATACGCAGTATTTT
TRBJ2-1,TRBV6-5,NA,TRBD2,CASSYGGTTYNEQFF,TGTGCCAGCAGTTACGGGGGGACTACGTACAATGAGCAGTTCTTC
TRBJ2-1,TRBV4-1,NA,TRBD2,CASSQVVVASGAYNEQFF,TGCGCCAGCAGCCAAGTGGTTGTCGCTAGCGGGGCCTACAATGAGCAGTTCTTC
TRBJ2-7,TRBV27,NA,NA,CASSLSVQSAYEQYF,TGTGCCAGCAGTTTATCGGTACAGTCTGCCTACGAGCAGTACTTC
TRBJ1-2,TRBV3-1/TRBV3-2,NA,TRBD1,CASSRRDRGPYGYTF,TGTGCCAGCAGCCGCCGGGACAGGGGCCCTTATGGCTACACCTTC
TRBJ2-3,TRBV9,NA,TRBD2,CASSVGPSGADTQYF,TGTGCCAGCAGCGTAGGGCCTAGCGGGGCAGATACGCAGTATTTT
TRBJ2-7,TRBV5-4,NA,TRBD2,CASSLELAETYEQYF,TGTGCCAGCAGCTTGGAACTAGCGGAGACCTACGAGCAGTACTTC